The TCR beta chain under discussion was sequenced for a study of blood T cell repertoires in COVID-19. The V gene lost 0 bases and the J gene lost 2 bases, with 2 bases spanning the gap. This CDR3 contains 13 residues. Germline V gene lookup returns CDR1 MNHEY and CDR2 SMNVEV (reference sequence). The repertoire was sequenced with immunoSEQ multiplex PCR; TCRdb's copy has only in-frame clones and lacks some. This sample has some 210,000 clones, with 81% found just once. The J gene is TRBJ1-5, the V gene TRBV27; no clear D gene. Sequenced sample: PBMCs or T cells enriched from blood (not recorded which). This sequence originates from a man aged 35-49 years who had recovered from COVID-19. In nucleotides, the CDR3 is TGTGCCAGCAGTTTATCCGGCAATCAGCCCCAGCATTTT. Translating gives CASSLSGNQPQHF.